This T cell receptor (beta chain) was recorded in a study of blood T cell repertoires in COVID-19. Across the whole study: T cells, B-cell-depleted T cells, or PBMCs supplied cDNA or gDNA.

The germline V and J ends were trimmed by 1 base and 2 bases, with 5 bases remaining between them. This CDR3 spans 13 amino acids. Looked up from germline, CDR1 is SGHTA and CDR2 is FQGTGA. Repertoires were generated with immunoSEQ multiplex PCR, while TCRdb's copy carries only in-frame clones and drops some. The sample includes 200,000 to 250,000 clones, about nine tenths of them seen just once. The TCR comes from a man aged 25-40 years in a cohort exposed to, infected with or recovered from COVID-19 (not recorded which). The gene calls are TRBV7-3 and TRBJ2-5; D not certain. Sequencing was carried out using PBMCs or T cells enriched from blood (not recorded which). CDR3 in DNA: TGTGCCAGCAGCTTAAGAGTGCAAGAGACCCAGTACTTC. Translation gives CASSLRVQETQYF.